This T cell receptor beta chain emerged from a study of OX40 agonist ivuxolimab in advanced cancers. Study-level information: Two patients with cutaneous melanoma and one with hepatocellular carcinoma, three in total, showed partial responses.

Remarks on this clone: What it recognizes is unknown.

Study-wide findings and caveats: Also present in some nonresponders was a low level of normalized T-cell clonal expansion.

TCRdb keeps only in-frame clones here, not all; method: immunoSEQ multiplex PCR. The table records around 40,000 clones, around 93% of them present only once. The V gene's germline CDR1 is MDHEN and CDR2 SYDVKM. The CDR3 is made up of 16 amino acids. The V end lost 2 bases, the J end lost 4 bases, and 15 bases lay between the germline ends. Prior autoimmune disease or systemic immunosuppression barred patients. The chain combines TRBV28 with TRBJ2-1, with a tentative D call TRBD1 (6 bases). The starting material was CD4+ or CD8+ T cells sorted from blood, obtained in a trial of the OX40 agonist ivuxolimab. The sequence was obtained from an adult with an advanced solid tumor such as melanoma, head and neck, liver or kidney cancer. The CDR3 DNA reads TGTGCCAGCAGTTTACTCGCCGGGACACTGTACAATGAGCAGTTCTTC. It specifies CASSLLAGTLYNEQFF.